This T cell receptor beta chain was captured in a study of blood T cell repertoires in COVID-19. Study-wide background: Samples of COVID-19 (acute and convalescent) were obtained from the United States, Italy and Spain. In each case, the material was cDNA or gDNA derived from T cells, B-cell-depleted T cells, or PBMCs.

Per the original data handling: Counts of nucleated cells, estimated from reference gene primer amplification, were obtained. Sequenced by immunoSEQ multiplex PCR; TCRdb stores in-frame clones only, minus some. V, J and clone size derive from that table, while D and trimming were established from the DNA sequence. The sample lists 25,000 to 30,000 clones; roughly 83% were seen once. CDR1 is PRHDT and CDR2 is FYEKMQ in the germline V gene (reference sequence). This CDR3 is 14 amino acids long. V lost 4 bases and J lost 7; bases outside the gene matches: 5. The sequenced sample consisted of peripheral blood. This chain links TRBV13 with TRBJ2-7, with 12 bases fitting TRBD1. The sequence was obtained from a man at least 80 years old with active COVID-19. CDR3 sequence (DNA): TGTGCCAGCAGCTCGGGACAGGGGGCAAGTGAGCAGTACTTC. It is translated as CASSSGQGASEQYF.